Sequencing of this T cell receptor beta chain was carried out in a study of CD8+ T cells in alopecia areata. J was trimmed by 7 bases and V by 4 bases; bases with no gene match: 5. This CDR3 is built from 13 residues. Germline V lookup: CDR1 SGHNT, CDR2 YYREEE (reference sequence). This sample's treatment: oral pan-JAK inhibitor, 5-10 mg twice daily. Collection of lesional scalp punch biopsies and peripheral blood was performed in alopecia areata patients. Whole-study findings and limits: Baseline CD8+ expansion's link to response remains uncertain, as there was one nonresponder. In scalp and blood, many expanded lesional clones persisted during tofacitinib. Scalp sequencing also captures normal skin's resident alphabeta T cells.

This clone was found a few times. Its antigen is undetermined. Sequencing used cDNA as its template, made by extracting RNA and reverse transcribing it. The repertoire was sequenced with immunoSEQ multiplex PCR; TCRdb's copy has only in-frame clones and lacks some. The sample has about 180,000 clones; about half are singletons. The chain employs TRBV5-4 and TRBJ2-1, with 7 bases that match TRBD1. The clonotype comes from a human donor with alopecia areata. The specimen was CD8+ T cells sorted from blood, collected around week 54, from a patient treated with tofacitinib. CDR3 loop: CASSPDRLNEQFF. The DNA of the CDR3 is TGTGCCAGCAGCCCGGACAGGCTTAATGAGCAGTTCTTC.